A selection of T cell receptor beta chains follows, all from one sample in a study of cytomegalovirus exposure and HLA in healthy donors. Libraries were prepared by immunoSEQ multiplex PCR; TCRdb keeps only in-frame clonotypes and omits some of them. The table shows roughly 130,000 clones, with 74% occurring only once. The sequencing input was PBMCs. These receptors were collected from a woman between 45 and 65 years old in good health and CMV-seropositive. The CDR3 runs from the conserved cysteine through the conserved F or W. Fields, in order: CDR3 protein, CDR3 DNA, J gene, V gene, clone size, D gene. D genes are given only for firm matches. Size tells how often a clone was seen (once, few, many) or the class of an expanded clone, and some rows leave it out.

cdr3_aa: CSVVGGAGNTIYF
cdr3_nt: TGCAGCGTTGTAGGGGGAGCTGGAAACACCATATATTTT
j_call: TRBJ1-3
v_call: TRBV29-1
clone_size: .
d_call: .

cdr3_aa: CASSPDSLEAFF
cdr3_nt: TGTGCCAGCAGCCCGGACAGCCTTGAAGCTTTCTTT
j_call: TRBJ1-1
v_call: TRBV2
clone_size: many
d_call: .

cdr3_aa: CASSPDKTEAFF
cdr3_nt: TGTGCCAGCTCACCAGACAAAACTGAAGCTTTCTTT
j_call: TRBJ1-1
v_call: TRBV18
clone_size: .
d_call: .

cdr3_aa: CASSPEGETQYF
cdr3_nt: TGTGCCAGCTCACCAGAGGGAGAGACCCAGTACTTC
j_call: TRBJ2-5
v_call: TRBV18
clone_size: .
d_call: .

cdr3_aa: CASSPEAPRVVAFF
cdr3_nt: TGTGCCAGCAGCCCCGAAGCCCCTCGGGTGGTAGCTTTCTTT
j_call: TRBJ1-1
v_call: TRBV7-2
clone_size: .
d_call: .

cdr3_aa: CAGTKDRMNEQFF
cdr3_nt: TGTGCCGGCACGAAAGACAGGATGAATGAGCAGTTCTTC
j_call: TRBJ2-1
v_call: TRBV2
clone_size: .
d_call: .

cdr3_aa: CASSQGAASSYNSPLHF
cdr3_nt: TGCGCCAGCAGCCAAGGAGCGGCGAGCTCCTATAATTCACCCCTCCACTTT
j_call: TRBJ1-6
v_call: TRBV4-1
clone_size: .
d_call: .

cdr3_aa: CASGGTVYNEQFF
cdr3_nt: TGTGCCAGCGGCGGGACTGTGTACAATGAGCAGTTCTTC
j_call: TRBJ2-1
v_call: TRBV7-8
clone_size: once
d_call: .

cdr3_aa: CASSSGQLKLSGNTIYF
cdr3_nt: TGTGCCAGCAGCTCCGGACAGCTAAAGCTCTCTGGAAACACCATATATTTT
j_call: TRBJ1-3
v_call: TRBV5-6
clone_size: .
d_call: .

cdr3_aa: CASSSGLVEETQYF
cdr3_nt: TGTGCCAGCAGCTCGGGACTAGTCGAAGAGACCCAGTACTTC
j_call: TRBJ2-5
v_call: TRBV7-8
clone_size: .
d_call: TRBD2

cdr3_aa: CASAEFAQAFF
cdr3_nt: TGTGCTAGTGCCGAGTTTGCTCAAGCTTTCTTT
j_call: TRBJ1-1
v_call: TRBV12-5
clone_size: .
d_call: .

cdr3_aa: CASSPERASTGELFF
cdr3_nt: TGCGCCAGCAGCCCCGAGCGGGCCAGCACCGGGGAGCTGTTTTTT
j_call: TRBJ2-2
v_call: TRBV5-1
clone_size: .
d_call: .

cdr3_aa: CASSTALGGYTF
cdr3_nt: TGTGCCAGCAGTACGGCCCTCGGGGGCTACACCTTC
j_call: TRBJ1-2
v_call: TRBV27
clone_size: .
d_call: .

cdr3_aa: CASSEDWGQGKNF
cdr3_nt: TGTGCCAGCAGTGAGGATTGGGGACAGGGAAAGAACTTC
j_call: TRBJ2-4
v_call: TRBV2
clone_size: .
d_call: TRBD1

cdr3_aa: CASSGQGEGGYTF
cdr3_nt: TGTGCCAGCAGCGGACAGGGAGAGGGTGGCTACACCTTC
j_call: TRBJ1-2
v_call: TRBV6-5
clone_size: once
d_call: TRBD1

cdr3_aa: CASSTTGEWNNEQFF
cdr3_nt: TGTGCCAGCAGCACCACGGGGGAATGGAACAATGAGCAGTTCTTC
j_call: TRBJ2-1
v_call: TRBV11-1
clone_size: once
d_call: .

cdr3_aa: CASSLDGGRNQPQHF
cdr3_nt: TGTGCCAGCAGCTTAGATGGGGGCAGAAATCAGCCCCAGCATTTT
j_call: TRBJ1-5
v_call: TRBV11-2
clone_size: .
d_call: .

cdr3_aa: CASSLEQRTVAKDYTF
cdr3_nt: TGCGCCAGCAGCTTGGAACAGAGGACAGTTGCTAAGGACTACACCTTC
j_call: TRBJ1-2
v_call: TRBV5-1
clone_size: once
d_call: .

cdr3_aa: CATSRWKGDTGELFF
cdr3_nt: TGTGCCACCAGCAGATGGAAGGGGGACACCGGGGAGCTGTTTTTT
j_call: TRBJ2-2
v_call: TRBV15
clone_size: .
d_call: .

cdr3_aa: CASSFTGSYEQYF
cdr3_nt: TGTGCCAGCAGTTTCACAGGGTCCTACGAGCAGTACTTC
j_call: TRBJ2-7
v_call: TRBV27
clone_size: .
d_call: .

cdr3_aa: CASSADRDYGYTF
cdr3_nt: TGTGCCAGCAGCGCAGACAGGGACTATGGCTACACCTTC
j_call: TRBJ1-2
v_call: TRBV11-3
clone_size: .
d_call: TRBD1

cdr3_aa: CASGLGPGQGSYEQYF
cdr3_nt: TGTGCTAGTGGTTTGGGCCCGGGACAGGGCTCCTACGAGCAGTACTTC
j_call: TRBJ2-7
v_call: TRBV12-5
clone_size: .
d_call: TRBD1

cdr3_aa: CASSLLTSGGDIQYF
cdr3_nt: TGTGCCAGTAGTCTCCTGACTAGCGGGGGGGACATTCAGTACTTC
j_call: TRBJ2-4
v_call: TRBV19
clone_size: once
d_call: TRBD2

cdr3_aa: CAISESRTGATDTQYF
cdr3_nt: TGTGCCATCAGTGAGTCGAGGACAGGGGCCACAGATACGCAGTATTTT
j_call: TRBJ2-3
v_call: TRBV10-3
clone_size: .
d_call: TRBD1

cdr3_aa: CASSLEGTGSGFTEAFF
cdr3_nt: TGCGCCAGCAGCTTGGAGGGGACAGGGAGCGGTTTCACTGAAGCTTTCTTT
j_call: TRBJ1-1
v_call: TRBV5-1
clone_size: .
d_call: TRBD1

cdr3_aa: CASSPGGSTEAFF
cdr3_nt: TGTGCCAGCAGTCCAGGGGGTTCCACTGAAGCTTTCTTT
j_call: TRBJ1-1
v_call: TRBV27
clone_size: .
d_call: TRBD1

cdr3_aa: CASSLGQGLGYTF
cdr3_nt: TGTGCCAGCAGCTTAGGGCAGGGACTTGGCTACACCTTC
j_call: TRBJ1-2
v_call: TRBV7-8
clone_size: .
d_call: .

cdr3_aa: CASSPPRTGGTNEQFF
cdr3_nt: TGTGCCAGCAGCCCGCCCCGGACAGGGGGCACAAATGAGCAGTTCTTC
j_call: TRBJ2-1
v_call: TRBV11-2
clone_size: few
d_call: TRBD1

cdr3_aa: CASSTNFIRGVDYNEQFF
cdr3_nt: TGTGCCAGCAGTACTAATTTCATACGGGGGGTGGACTACAATGAGCAGTTCTTC
j_call: TRBJ2-1
v_call: TRBV28
clone_size: few
d_call: TRBD2

cdr3_aa: CAWSWTADGYTF
cdr3_nt: TGTGCCTGGAGTTGGACAGCAGATGGCTACACCTTC
j_call: TRBJ1-2
v_call: TRBV30
clone_size: few
d_call: .

cdr3_aa: CASSSRLAGLSAETQYF
cdr3_nt: TGCGCCAGCAGCTCCAGACTAGCGGGGTTAAGCGCGGAGACCCAGTACTTC
j_call: TRBJ2-5
v_call: TRBV4-1
clone_size: .
d_call: TRBD2

cdr3_aa: CASSLPAGTNYEQYF
cdr3_nt: TGTGCCAGCAGCCTCCCAGCGGGGACCAACTACGAGCAGTACTTC
j_call: TRBJ2-7
v_call: TRBV7-6
clone_size: once
d_call: TRBD2

cdr3_aa: CASSFLVGTDTQYF
cdr3_nt: TGTGCCAGCAGCTTCTTAGTGGGCACAGATACGCAGTATTTT
j_call: TRBJ2-3
v_call: TRBV5-4
clone_size: few
d_call: .

cdr3_aa: CASSRDIGTEAFF
cdr3_nt: TGTGCCAGCAGCCGGGATATCGGCACTGAAGCTTTCTTT
j_call: TRBJ1-1
v_call: TRBV7-2
clone_size: .
d_call: .

cdr3_aa: CASSTRPGTGLEAFF
cdr3_nt: TGTGCCAGCAGCACCAGACCCGGGACAGGTTTAGAAGCTTTCTTT
j_call: TRBJ1-1
v_call: TRBV11-3
clone_size: .
d_call: TRBD1

cdr3_aa: CASMLDIPQPQHF
cdr3_nt: TGTGCCAGCATGTTAGACATACCTCAGCCCCAGCATTTT
j_call: TRBJ1-5
v_call: TRBV6-4
clone_size: .
d_call: .

cdr3_aa: CASSQNRGGAFF
cdr3_nt: TGCGCCAGCAGCCAGAACAGGGGGGGAGCTTTCTTT
j_call: TRBJ1-1
v_call: TRBV5-1
clone_size: .
d_call: TRBD1

cdr3_aa: CASSDRQGLAKNIQYF
cdr3_nt: TGTGCCAGCAGCGACCGACAGGGCCTAGCCAAAAACATTCAGTACTTC
j_call: TRBJ2-4
v_call: TRBV9
clone_size: few
d_call: TRBD1

cdr3_aa: CSVGQGDQPQHF
cdr3_nt: TGCAGCGTTGGGCAGGGGGATCAGCCCCAGCATTTT
j_call: TRBJ1-5
v_call: TRBV29-1
clone_size: .
d_call: TRBD1

cdr3_aa: CASRTGVNEQYF
cdr3_nt: TGTGCCAGCAGGACAGGGGTCAACGAGCAGTACTTC
j_call: TRBJ2-7
v_call: TRBV2
clone_size: .
d_call: TRBD1

cdr3_aa: CASSLQGSGEKLFF
cdr3_nt: TGTGCCAGCAGCTTGCAAGGGAGTGGAGAAAAACTGTTTTTT
j_call: TRBJ1-4
v_call: TRBV5-4
clone_size: .
d_call: .

cdr3_aa: CSIARPEGASDTEAFF
cdr3_nt: TGCAGCATTGCCCGGCCCGAGGGGGCGAGCGACACTGAAGCTTTCTTT
j_call: TRBJ1-1
v_call: TRBV29-1
clone_size: .
d_call: TRBD1

cdr3_aa: CASSAGTANTGELFF
cdr3_nt: TGCGCCAGCAGTGCCGGGACAGCGAACACCGGGGAGCTGTTTTTT
j_call: TRBJ2-2
v_call: TRBV10-1
clone_size: .
d_call: TRBD1

cdr3_aa: CASSPGTPGRSGELFF
cdr3_nt: TGTGCCAGCAGCCCCGGGACTCCGGGGCGGTCCGGGGAGCTGTTTTTT
j_call: TRBJ2-2
v_call: TRBV7-9
clone_size: .
d_call: .

cdr3_aa: CAISRGQGGQPQHF
cdr3_nt: TGTGCCATCAGTCGCGGACAGGGGGGTCAGCCCCAGCATTTT
j_call: TRBJ1-5
v_call: TRBV10-3
clone_size: few
d_call: TRBD1

cdr3_aa: CASSPRVKSGTGTYGYTF
cdr3_nt: TGTGCCAGCTCACCACGGGTAAAATCCGGGACAGGCACTTATGGCTACACCTTC
j_call: TRBJ1-2
v_call: TRBV18
clone_size: .
d_call: TRBD1

cdr3_aa: CAAQGPGRPQHF
cdr3_nt: TGTGCCGCCCAGGGCCCGGGTCGGCCCCAGCATTTT
j_call: TRBJ1-5
v_call: TRBV10-3
clone_size: .
d_call: .

cdr3_aa: CASSRDRGSDTQYF
cdr3_nt: TGTGCCAGCAGCCGGGACAGGGGCTCAGATACGCAGTATTTT
j_call: TRBJ2-3
v_call: TRBV7-2
clone_size: .
d_call: TRBD1

cdr3_aa: CASSLGRYEQYF
cdr3_nt: TGTGCCAGCAGCTTAGGGCGGTACGAGCAGTACTTC
j_call: TRBJ2-7
v_call: TRBV11-2
clone_size: .
d_call: .

cdr3_aa: CASSVQTGGNEQFF
cdr3_nt: TGTGCCAGCTCCGTTCAGACAGGGGGCAATGAGCAGTTCTTC
j_call: TRBJ2-1
v_call: TRBV2
clone_size: .
d_call: TRBD1

cdr3_aa: CASNPTGATYQPQHF
cdr3_nt: TGTGCCAGCAACCCGACAGGGGCAACCTATCAGCCCCAGCATTTT
j_call: TRBJ1-5
v_call: TRBV5-5
clone_size: .
d_call: TRBD1

cdr3_aa: CASSVEGAETQYF
cdr3_nt: TGTGCCAGCAGTGTCGAGGGCGCAGAGACCCAGTACTTC
j_call: TRBJ2-5
v_call: TRBV2
clone_size: .
d_call: .

cdr3_aa: CASSLGVRAEQFF
cdr3_nt: TGTGCCAGCAGCTTAGGCGTCAGGGCTGAGCAGTTCTTC
j_call: TRBJ2-1
v_call: TRBV11-3
clone_size: .
d_call: .

cdr3_aa: CASSFGSGRGAYEQYF
cdr3_nt: TGTGCCAGCAGCTTCGGGTCGGGACGGGGGGCCTACGAGCAGTACTTC
j_call: TRBJ2-7
v_call: TRBV5-4
clone_size: .
d_call: TRBD2

cdr3_aa: CASSLGPPGHRPLF
cdr3_nt: TGTGCCAGCAGTTTGGGGCCGCCGGGACACCGACCGCTCTTC
j_call: TRBJ2-1
v_call: TRBV28
clone_size: .
d_call: .

cdr3_aa: CASSVGNSPLHF
cdr3_nt: TGTGCCAGCAGTGTCGGGAATTCACCCCTCCACTTT
j_call: TRBJ1-6
v_call: TRBV25-1
clone_size: .
d_call: .

cdr3_aa: CASSKTVNTEAFF
cdr3_nt: TGTGCCAGTTCAAAGACAGTGAACACTGAAGCTTTCTTT
j_call: TRBJ1-1
v_call: TRBV6-1
clone_size: .
d_call: .

cdr3_aa: CASENTGRGRDGYTF
cdr3_nt: TGTGCCAGCGAGAACACTGGTAGGGGGCGGGATGGCTACACCTTC
j_call: TRBJ1-2
v_call: TRBV19
clone_size: .
d_call: TRBD1

cdr3_aa: CASSLSTGHVEQYF
cdr3_nt: TGCGCCAGCAGCTTATCGACAGGGCACGTAGAGCAGTACTTC
j_call: TRBJ2-7
v_call: TRBV4-3
clone_size: few
d_call: TRBD1

cdr3_aa: CASSEAETGGYGYTF
cdr3_nt: TGTGCCAGCAGTGAAGCGGAGACAGGGGGCTATGGCTACACCTTC
j_call: TRBJ1-2
v_call: TRBV6-1
clone_size: many
d_call: TRBD1